These T cell receptor beta chains were read from a single sample in a study of T cell responses to AZD1222 COVID-19 vaccine. The data were produced by immunoSEQ multiplex PCR, yet TCRdb's version contains in-frame clones alone and is incomplete. The table lists roughly 43,000 clones, around 80% of them singletons. Sample: peripheral blood, taken 28 days after the second dose of the MenACWY control vaccine. These receptor sequences come from an adult who received the MenACWY meningococcal vaccine as a control. Both conserved end residues are part of each CDR3. D genes are given only for firm matches. The listing skips clone size in some rows; elsewhere it reads once, few, many or a size class.

V	D	length	size	J	DNA	CDR3
TRBV2	.	15	few	TRBJ2-3	TGTGCCAGCAGGGACGACAGGTACGGGAGAGATACGCAGTATTTT	CASRDDRYGRDTQYF
TRBV27	.	17	many	TRBJ1-5	TGTGCCAGCAGTTCCGGACCTCGGGACGGGAGCAATCAGCCCCAGCATTTT	CASSSGPRDGSNQPQHF
TRBV28	TRBD2	17	.	TRBJ2-7	TGTGCCAGCAGTTTTAGGCGGACTAGCGGGAACTATTACGAGCAGTACTTC	CASSFRRTSGNYYEQYF
TRBV7-8	TRBD2	16	.	TRBJ2-5	TGTGCCAGCAGCTTAGCGGGACTAGCGGGCCAAGAGACCCAGTACTTC	CASSLAGLAGQETQYF
TRBV28	TRBD1	15	.	TRBJ2-5	TGTGCCAGCAGCACAACTAACAGGGGCCGAGAGACCCAGTACTTC	CASSTTNRGRETQYF
TRBV9	.	14	.	TRBJ1-1	TGTGCCAGCAGCCCGCCCCGGGCATCCCTTGAAGCTTTCTTT	CASSPPRASLEAFF
TRBV7-8	.	14	.	TRBJ1-2	TGTGCCAGCAGCTTAAGTGGGGGAATGCGCGGCTACACCTTC	CASSLSGGMRGYTF
TRBV10-3	.	13	.	TRBJ1-6	TGTGCCATCGGGCCAACCGATAATTCACCCCTCCACTTT	CAIGPTDNSPLHF
TRBV19	.	14	.	TRBJ2-5	TGTGCCAGTAGTACCTTGGACCGCCAAGAGACCCAGTACTTC	CASSTLDRQETQYF
TRBV6-5	.	10	.	TRBJ1-1	TGTGCCAGCCGGGACTTTGAAGCTTTCTTT	CASRDFEAFF
TRBV5-1	.	14	few	TRBJ1-4	TGCGCCAGCAGCTTGGGACAGCTGGGGGAAAAACTGTTTTTT	CASSLGQLGEKLFF
TRBV5-1	TRBD1	13	.	TRBJ1-4	TGCGCCAGCAAACAGGGGAACTTTGAAAAACTGTTTTTT	CASKQGNFEKLFF
TRBV28	TRBD2	16	.	TRBJ2-3	TGTGCCAGCAGGGACCATAGCGGGAGGGCCCCAGATACGCAGTATTTT	CASRDHSGRAPDTQYF
TRBV15	.	15	.	TRBJ2-1	TGTGCCACCAGCAGTCGGGCGGTAACAGTAGGGGAGCAGTTCTTC	CATSSRAVTVGEQFF
TRBV3-1/TRBV3-2	.	15	.	TRBJ1-2	TGTGCCAGCAGCCCACCCCTCCAGCAGAGAGGTGGCTACACCTTC	CASSPPLQQRGGYTF
TRBV9	.	13	.	TRBJ1-4	TGTGCCAGCAGCGTACAGCTTAATGAAAAACTGTTTTTT	CASSVQLNEKLFF